This T cell receptor (beta chain) was recorded in a study of long-term antiretroviral therapy in people with HIV. Researchers report immunoSEQ v3.0 was run at survey level. Libraries were prepared by immunoSEQ multiplex PCR; TCRdb keeps only in-frame clonotypes and omits some of them. The table shows about 27,000 clones, with approximately 81% occurring only once. CDR1 MNHEY and CDR2 SVGAGI come from the germline V gene. V lost 2 bases to trimming and J lost 2 bases, with 10 bases between them. The CDR3 length is 14 residues. The material was unsorted PBMCs, obtained 2.3 years after starting antiretroviral therapy. The chain combines TRBV6-5 with TRBJ2-7; unclear D gene. This clonotype was sampled from a man between 35 and 55 years old with HIV. In nucleotides, the CDR3 is TGTGCCAGCAGTTACCGAGAAAACGCCTACGAGCAGTACTTC. This gives the protein CASSYRENAYEQYF.